The rows below give T cell receptor beta chains drawn from one sample of a study of cytomegalovirus exposure and HLA in healthy donors. Method: immunoSEQ multiplex PCR; TCRdb's copy keeps in-frame clones and lacks some. The table shows about 140,000 clones, with around 80% occurring only once. Sequenced sample: PBMCs. The receptors were gathered from a young man in good health and CMV-seropositive. The CDR3 runs from the conserved cysteine through the conserved F or W. The order of the fields is clone size, D gene, J gene, CDR3 length, V gene, CDR3 DNA, CDR3 protein. A D gene is named only where the DNA matches it firmly. Not every row has a clone size; where given, it reads once, few, many or a size class.

>-|TRBD1|TRBJ1-1|11|TRBV29-1
TGCAGCGTTGAAAAAGGGGGCGAGGCTTTCTTT
CSVEKGGEAFF
>once|-|TRBJ2-7|14|TRBV28
TGTGCCAGCAGACCTGGGGGGGGCGTCTACGAGCAGTACTTC
CASRPGGGVYEQYF
>-|-|TRBJ1-1|13|TRBV29-1
TGCAGCGTTGAAGGGAGACTGAACACTGAAGCTTTCTTT
CSVEGRLNTEAFF
>-|-|TRBJ2-5|16|TRBV7-9
TGTGCCAGCAGCCAACCACTGCAGGGCCTCCAAGAGACCCAGTACTTC
CASSQPLQGLQETQYF
>-|TRBD2|TRBJ2-7|15|TRBV5-1
TGCGCCAGCAGCTTGGATGGCGGGAGCCGGTACGAGCAGTACTTC
CASSLDGGSRYEQYF
>once|TRBD1|TRBJ1-5|14|TRBV19
TGTGCCAGTAGTCTTACAGGGGGCAATCAGCCCCAGCATTTT
CASSLTGGNQPQHF
>few|-|TRBJ2-7|14|TRBV7-2
TGTGCCAGCAGCTTAGACCAGATACCCTACGAGCAGTACTTC
CASSLDQIPYEQYF
>-|-|TRBJ2-7|16|TRBV5-1
TGCGCCAGCAGCACAACCGGGACACCTTTCTCCTACGAGCAGTACTTC
CASSTTGTPFSYEQYF
>-|-|TRBJ1-1|14|TRBV13
TGTGCCAGCAGCCAAACAGGGCGGAACACTGAAGCTTTCTTT
CASSQTGRNTEAFF
>-|TRBD1|TRBJ1-5|15|TRBV19
TGTGCCAGTAGTATAGGACAAGGGGGCGGTCAGCCCCAGCATTTT
CASSIGQGGGQPQHF
>-|-|TRBJ1-3|18|TRBV12-5
TGTGCTAGTGGTTTGGTACAGTGTCGGCAGGCATCTGGAAACACCATATATTTT
CASGLVQCRQASGNTIYF
>-|-|TRBJ2-7|19|TRBV5-4
TGTGCCAGCAGCTTTACGCCCCTCCCCCCCCAGCGGGACAATTACGAGCAGTACTTC
CASSFTPLPPQRDNYEQYF
>-|TRBD2|TRBJ2-2|16|TRBV5-1
TGCGCCAGCAGTCGGAATAGCGGGAGTCTTACCGGGGAGCTGTTTTTT
CASSRNSGSLTGELFF
>-|-|TRBJ2-1|14|TRBV5-1
TGCGCCAGCATTGGCAGCGGCGCCTACAATGAGCAGTTCTTC
CASIGSGAYNEQFF
>-|TRBD2|TRBJ2-7|12|TRBV6-5
TGTGCCGGCAGGGCCTGGGAGGGACGCCATAACTTC
CAGRAWEGRHNF
>-|TRBD1|TRBJ1-2|15|TRBV5-6
TGTGCCAGCAGCTTCGGCAGGGGGTCTTCCTATGGCTACACCTTC
CASSFGRGSSYGYTF
>few|-|TRBJ1-1|13|TRBV2
TGTGCCAGCGGCGGGGGGCAAGGGACTGAAGCTTTCTTT
CASGGGQGTEAFF
>few|-|TRBJ2-1|13|TRBV15
TGTGCCACCAGCAGAGTAGGAAGGGAGGAGCAGTTCTTC
CATSRVGREEQFF
>-|-|TRBJ2-7|15|TRBV18
TGTGCCAGCTCACCAGGGGGGACCCCTTACCAAGAGCAGTACTTC
CASSPGGTPYQEQYF
>-|-|TRBJ2-5|15|TRBV4-2
TGTGCCAGCAGCCAAGAAAGGGGAACGATGGAGACCCAGTACTTC
CASSQERGTMETQYF
>-|TRBD1|TRBJ1-1|15|TRBV7-9
TGTGCCAGCAGCTTGCCTGCAACAGGGGGCACTGAAGCTTTCTTT
CASSLPATGGTEAFF
>-|-|TRBJ2-7|13|TRBV6-6
TGTGCCAGCAGTTACTTGAGTCCGGGAGAGCAGTACTTC
CASSYLSPGEQYF
>-|TRBD2|TRBJ2-5|16|TRBV7-9
TGTGCCAGCAGCTTAGTCACTAGCGGGGATCAAGAGACCCAGTACTTC
CASSLVTSGDQETQYF
>-|-|TRBJ2-5|13|TRBV19
TGTGCCAGTAGTTTAACGGGTCCAGAGACCCAGTACTTC
CASSLTGPETQYF
>-|TRBD1|TRBJ1-3|14|TRBV6-6
TGTGCCAGCACGGACAGGGCCTCTGGAAACACCATATATTTT
CASTDRASGNTIYF
>few|-|TRBJ2-1|14|TRBV7-9
TGTGCCAGCAGCCCTTCGAGCTCCTACAATGAGCAGTTCTTC
CASSPSSSYNEQFF